A selection of T cell receptor beta chains follows, all from one sample in a study of shared clonotypes between healthy human individuals. Sequenced by immunoSEQ multiplex PCR; TCRdb stores in-frame clones only, minus some. The table includes about 460,000 clones, approximately 77% detected once. Sequences were obtained from PBMCs. The receptors here all came from a woman between 35 and 50 years old in good health. Some clones in this sample may be carry-over from other donors' samples. The CDR3 runs from the conserved cysteine through the conserved F or W. The D gene is left open where the match is weak. Clone size is not always given. Where it is, it says once, few, many or a class for expanded clones.

abundance,d_gene,v_gene,j_gene,CDR3nt,CDR3aa
NA,TRBD1,TRBV18,TRBJ1-3,TGTGCCAGCTCACCATCGGGACAGGGCTCAGGAAACACCATATATTTT,CASSPSGQGSGNTIYF
NA,NA,TRBV29-1,TRBJ2-3,TGCAGCGCGCCAGACAATTACGCAGATACGCAGTATTTT,CSAPDNYADTQYF
NA,TRBD2,TRBV7-2,TRBJ2-7,TGTGCCAGCAGCCGAGGGGCGGGAGATCAGCACGAGCAGTACTTC,CASSRGAGDQHEQYF
NA,NA,TRBV7-8,TRBJ2-3,TGTGCCAGCAGCTTTTGGAGTGGAGATACGCAGTATTTT,CASSFWSGDTQYF
NA,TRBD2,TRBV29-1,TRBJ2-1,TGCAGCGGGTCCTGGACTAGCGGGGACAATGAGCAGTTCTTC,CSGSWTSGDNEQFF
NA,TRBD1,TRBV15,TRBJ1-5,TGTGCCACCAGCTCCCGGACAGGGAAGGTTGGTCAGCCCCAGCATTTT,CATSSRTGKVGQPQHF
once,NA,TRBV5-1,TRBJ2-1,TGCGCCAGCAGCACACTTAGCGGACCCTACAATGAGCAGTTCTTC,CASSTLSGPYNEQFF
NA,TRBD2,TRBV4-2,TRBJ2-3,TGTGCCAGCAGCCCAATGACTAGCGGGAGGACCACAGATACGCAGTATTTT,CASSPMTSGRTTDTQYF
few,NA,TRBV6-6,TRBJ2-5,TGTGCCAGCAGTTACTCGAGGCCAGGTTCGGAGACCCAGTACTTC,CASSYSRPGSETQYF
NA,TRBD1,TRBV28,TRBJ2-5,TGTGCCAGCAGCGCCGACAGGGGGTGGGCTGAGACCCAGTACTTC,CASSADRGWAETQYF
NA,NA,TRBV6-6,TRBJ1-5,TGTGCCAGCAGCTCTTACCTTAGCAATCAGCCCCAGCATTTT,CASSSYLSNQPQHF
many,TRBD2,TRBV6-5,TRBJ2-7,TGTGCCAGCAATCCAGCGGGAGGACTGACATACGAGCAGTACTTC,CASNPAGGLTYEQYF
few,NA,TRBV11-2,TRBJ1-4,TGTGCCAGCAGCTTGATAGGAGGGGGGATTAATGAAAAACTGTTTTTT,CASSLIGGGINEKLFF
few,NA,TRBV15,TRBJ1-2,TGTGCCACCAGCAGCTCGAGGGATGGCTACACCTTC,CATSSSRDGYTF
NA,NA,TRBV29-1,TRBJ2-1,TGCAGCGTTGAAGATGGACGGGAGCAGTTCTTC,CSVEDGREQFF
many,NA,TRBV28,TRBJ1-2,TGTGCCAGCAGTGATCCAGCTCGGTATGGCTACACCTTC,CASSDPARYGYTF
once,TRBD1,TRBV7-2,TRBJ1-5,TGTGCCAGCAGCTCACGACAGGGCAATAGCAATCAGCCCCAGCATTTT,CASSSRQGNSNQPQHF
NA,NA,TRBV4-3,TRBJ2-2,TGCGCCAGCAGCCAAGATATAGCGAGCACCGGGGAGCTGTTTTTT,CASSQDIASTGELFF
NA,NA,TRBV12-5,TRBJ2-2,TGTGCTAGTGCCAAACAGGGATACGCGAACACCGGGGAGCTGTTTTTT,CASAKQGYANTGELFF
NA,NA,TRBV5-1,TRBJ2-1,TGCGCCAGCAGCTTGGCCAGGGTGGAGCAGTTCTTC,CASSLARVEQFF
NA,NA,TRBV6-5,TRBJ2-7,TGTGCCAGCAGGAGAGTTGGTGGCTACGAGCAGTACTTC,CASRRVGGYEQYF
NA,NA,TRBV6-6,TRBJ2-2,TGTGCCAGCAGTTACTCAAGAGCGGGGGAGCTGTTTTTT,CASSYSRAGELFF
NA,TRBD1,TRBV29-1,TRBJ2-7,TGCAGCGGATCAACAGGGGGCTACGAGCAGTACTTC,CSGSTGGYEQYF
NA,NA,TRBV30,TRBJ1-1,TGTGCCTGGAGTGTAGGGTTGGGGGAGACTGAAGCTTTCTTT,CAWSVGLGETEAFF
NA,TRBD2,TRBV29-1,TRBJ2-3,TGCAGCGTGGGGGGGCTAGCGGGAGCGGGTGGCGCAGATACGCAGTATTTT,CSVGGLAGAGGADTQYF
NA,TRBD2,TRBV4-1,TRBJ2-1,TGCGCCAGCAGCCAAGATCCCAGCGGGAGGTGGAATGAGCAGTTCTTC,CASSQDPSGRWNEQFF
NA,NA,TRBV27,TRBJ2-7,TGTGCCAGCAGTTCTTTTGCGGGCCTCTACGAGCAGTACTTC,CASSSFAGLYEQYF
NA,NA,TRBV6-5,TRBJ1-2,TGTGCCAGCAGTTACTCGACGGGGCAGAACTATGGCTACACCTTC,CASSYSTGQNYGYTF
NA,NA,TRBV6-1,TRBJ1-2,TGTGCCAGCAGTGAAGCTGACAGATTCTATGGCTACACCTTC,CASSEADRFYGYTF
NA,NA,TRBV6-5,TRBJ2-7,TGTGCCAGCAGTTACCGGCCCATGCCCCCATTTTACGAGCAGTACTTC,CASSYRPMPPFYEQYF
NA,NA,TRBV14,TRBJ1-1,TGTGCCAGCAGCCAAGTGATGGAGAACACTGAAGCTTTCTTT,CASSQVMENTEAFF
once,TRBD2,TRBV5-1,TRBJ2-5,TGCGCCAGCAGCTTGGCGCGGGAGAAAGAGACCCAGTACTTC,CASSLAREKETQYF
NA,NA,TRBV29-1,TRBJ2-1,TGCAGCGGCTCAGCCGGGCGGGTCCACAATGAGCAGTTCTTC,CSGSAGRVHNEQFF
NA,NA,TRBV7-2,TRBJ2-7,TGTGCCAGCAGCTTAGAACAGTTCTACGAGCAGTACTTC,CASSLEQFYEQYF
NA,NA,TRBV6-5,TRBJ2-1,TGTGCCAGCAGTTATCGCGGGCCATACAATGAGCAGTTCTTC,CASSYRGPYNEQFF
NA,NA,TRBV5-4,TRBJ1-1,TGTGCCAGCAGCTCGGACCGCCCAAAGAACACTGAAGCTTTCTTT,CASSSDRPKNTEAFF
NA,NA,TRBV20-1,TRBJ1-2,TGCAGTGCTCTTAATGCGAATGGCTACACCTTC,CSALNANGYTF
once,NA,TRBV9,TRBJ2-3,TGTGCCAGCAGCGTAGCAGGTCGAACAGATACGCAGTATTTT,CASSVAGRTDTQYF
NA,TRBD1,TRBV28,TRBJ2-2,TGTGCCAGCAGTTTCCAAGGGACAGTCGCCGGGGAGCTGTTTTTT,CASSFQGTVAGELFF
once,TRBD2,TRBV5-1,TRBJ2-1,TGCGCCAGCAGCTTGGATCTAGCGGGAGGTAATGAGCAGTTCTTC,CASSLDLAGGNEQFF
NA,NA,TRBV5-3,TRBJ2-7,TGTGCCAGAAGCTCGGGACCCCCCTACGAGCAGTACTTC,CARSSGPPYEQYF
NA,NA,TRBV10-3,TRBJ2-1,TGTGCCATCAGTCTCAACAATGAGCAGTTCTTC,CAISLNNEQFF
NA,TRBD2,TRBV28,TRBJ2-2,TGTGCCAGCAGACCTAGCGGGAGTAGCGGGGAGCTGTTTTTT,CASRPSGSSGELFF
NA,NA,TRBV28,TRBJ2-7,TGTGCCAGCAGTGCTCCCAGGGGGGTCTCCTACGAGCAGTACTTC,CASSAPRGVSYEQYF
NA,NA,TRBV6-1,TRBJ1-5,TGTGCCAGCGTGGGCCCTCCCTCCAATCAGCCCCAGCATTTT,CASVGPPSNQPQHF
few,NA,TRBV6-1,TRBJ2-7,TGTGCCAGCAGTGAAGCGGCGCTTTCGAACTACGAGCAGTACTTC,CASSEAALSNYEQYF
NA,TRBD1,TRBV18,TRBJ1-5,TGTGCCAGCTCACCCCTTCAGGGGGAGTATAGCAATCAGCCCCAGCATTTT,CASSPLQGEYSNQPQHF
NA,NA,TRBV2,TRBJ2-3,TGTGCCAGCACCCCGGGGGAGGATACGCAGTATTTT,CASTPGEDTQYF
NA,NA,TRBV2,TRBJ2-7,TGTGCCAGCAGTGAAGGGATACGTGACCACGAGCAGTACTTC,CASSEGIRDHEQYF
NA,TRBD2,TRBV7-9,TRBJ2-3,TGTGCCAGCAGCACGGGACTAGCGGGAGATTCAGATACGCAGTATTTT,CASSTGLAGDSDTQYF
NA,NA,TRBV30,TRBJ2-5,TGTGCCTGGAATCTACTCCGGGGAACCCAAGAGACCCAGTACTTC,CAWNLLRGTQETQYF
NA,NA,TRBV28,TRBJ2-2,TGTGCCAGCAGTTTAGCGGACCGTTTCGATACCGGGGAGCTGTTTTTT,CASSLADRFDTGELFF
NA,TRBD1,TRBV7-2,TRBJ1-1,TGTGCCAGCAGCTTTCGGACAGGTGCCACTGAAGCTTTCTTT,CASSFRTGATEAFF
few,NA,TRBV10-3,TRBJ1-3,TGTGCCATCAGATCGGACAGTTCTGGAAACACCATATATTTT,CAIRSDSSGNTIYF